The subject of this entry is one TCR beta chain. The data were produced by immunoSEQ multiplex PCR, yet TCRdb's version contains in-frame clones alone and is incomplete. The data hold 180,000 or so clones, with roughly 88% observed a single time. This entry comes from a study of blood T cell repertoires in COVID-19. Background on the study: Italy, Spain and the United States were the sources of the convalescent and acute COVID-19 samples. Sources were T cells, B-cell-depleted T cells, or PBMCs; the material itself was cDNA or gDNA.

The CDR3 runs to 17 residues. V shed 4 bases and J 0 bases; nucleotides not matched to a gene: 7. CDR1 and CDR2 (germline): LGHNA, YNFKEQ. This chain joins TRBV4-2 and TRBJ2-2; 8 bases fit TRBD2. This TCR was recovered from a man between 60 and 75 years old with acute or convalescent COVID-19. Source material: peripheral blood. The CDR3 loop reads CASSPPGTRANTGELFF. Here the CDR3 DNA reads TGTGCCAGCAGCCCGCCGGGGACTAGGGCGAACACCGGGGAGCTGTTTTTT.